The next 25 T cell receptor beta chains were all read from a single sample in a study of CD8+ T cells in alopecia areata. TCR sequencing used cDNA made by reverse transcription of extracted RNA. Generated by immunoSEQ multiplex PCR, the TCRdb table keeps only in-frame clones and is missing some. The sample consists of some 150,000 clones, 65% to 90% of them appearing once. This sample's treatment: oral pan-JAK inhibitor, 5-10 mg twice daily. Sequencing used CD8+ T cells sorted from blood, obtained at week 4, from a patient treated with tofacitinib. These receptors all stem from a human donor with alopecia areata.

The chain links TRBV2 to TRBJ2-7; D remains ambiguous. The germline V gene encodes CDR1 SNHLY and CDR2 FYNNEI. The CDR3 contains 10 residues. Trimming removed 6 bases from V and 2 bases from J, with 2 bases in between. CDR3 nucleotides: TGTGCCAGCAGGACCTACGAGCAGTACTTC. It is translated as CASRTYEQYF.

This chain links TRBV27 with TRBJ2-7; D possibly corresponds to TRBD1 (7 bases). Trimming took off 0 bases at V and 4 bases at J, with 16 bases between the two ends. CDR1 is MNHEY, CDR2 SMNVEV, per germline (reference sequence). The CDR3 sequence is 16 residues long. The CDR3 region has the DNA TGTGCCAGCAGTTTATCCGGAGGGACAGTAGTTTACGAGCAGTACTTC. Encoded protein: CASSLSGGTVVYEQYF.

Here the CDR3 reads CASGLGQENTEAFF. CDR3 nucleotides: TGTGCTAGTGGTTTGGGACAGGAGAACACTGAAGCTTTCTTT. The chain couples TRBV12-5 to TRBJ1-1, with D possibly matching TRBD1 (6 bases). This CDR3 is built from 14 residues. Germline CDR1 reads LGHNT; CDR2 reads FRNRAP. Trimming took off 1 base at V and 1 base at J, with 7 bases between the two ends.

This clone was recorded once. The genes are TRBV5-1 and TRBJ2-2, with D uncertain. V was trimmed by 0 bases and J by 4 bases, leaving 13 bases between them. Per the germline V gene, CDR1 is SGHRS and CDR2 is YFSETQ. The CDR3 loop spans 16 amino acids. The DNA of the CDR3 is TGCGCCAGCAGCTTGGACAGCCAGTACCTCACCGGGGAGCTGTTTTTT. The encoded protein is CASSLDSQYLTGELFF.

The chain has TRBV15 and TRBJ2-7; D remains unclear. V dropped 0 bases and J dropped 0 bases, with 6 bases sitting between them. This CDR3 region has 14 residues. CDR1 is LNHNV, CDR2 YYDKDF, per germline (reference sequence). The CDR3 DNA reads TGTGCCACCAGCAGAGAACTGAGCTCCTACGAGCAGTACTTC. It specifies CATSRELSSYEQYF.

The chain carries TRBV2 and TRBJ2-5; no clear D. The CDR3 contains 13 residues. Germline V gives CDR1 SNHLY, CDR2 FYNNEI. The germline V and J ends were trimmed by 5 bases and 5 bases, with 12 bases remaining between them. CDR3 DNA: TGTGCCAGCAGTAAAGGAATCTTTGAGACCCAGTACTTC. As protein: CASSKGIFETQYF.

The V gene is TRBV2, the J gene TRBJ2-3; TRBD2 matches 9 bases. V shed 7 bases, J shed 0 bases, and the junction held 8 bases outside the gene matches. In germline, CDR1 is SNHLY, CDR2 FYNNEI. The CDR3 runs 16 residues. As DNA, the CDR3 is TGTGCCAGCACCCGCCTAGCGGGGCTTAGCACAGATACGCAGTATTTT. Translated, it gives CASTRLAGLSTDTQYF.

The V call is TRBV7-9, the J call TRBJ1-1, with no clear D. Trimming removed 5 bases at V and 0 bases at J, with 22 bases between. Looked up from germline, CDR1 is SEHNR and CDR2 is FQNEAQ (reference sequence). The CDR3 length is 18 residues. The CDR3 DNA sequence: TGTGCCAGCAGCGGCTCCCTCCGGGGTCCCGATATGAACACTGAAGCTTTCTTT. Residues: CASSGSLRGPDMNTEAFF.

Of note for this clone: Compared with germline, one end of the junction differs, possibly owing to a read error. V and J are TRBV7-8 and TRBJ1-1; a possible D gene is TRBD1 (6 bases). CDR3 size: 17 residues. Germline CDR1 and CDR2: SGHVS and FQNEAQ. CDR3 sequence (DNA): TGTGCCAGCAGCTTGGGGGTCCTTCCGACAGGAAACACCGAAGCTTTCTTT. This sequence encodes CASSLGVLPTGNTEAFF. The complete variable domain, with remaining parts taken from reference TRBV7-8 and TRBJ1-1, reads GAGVSQSPRYKVAKRGQDVALRCDPISGHVSLFWYQQALGQGPEFLTYFQNEAQLDKSGLPSDRFFAERPEGSVSTLKIQRTQQEDSAVYLCASSLGVLPTGNTEAFFGQGTRLTVV.

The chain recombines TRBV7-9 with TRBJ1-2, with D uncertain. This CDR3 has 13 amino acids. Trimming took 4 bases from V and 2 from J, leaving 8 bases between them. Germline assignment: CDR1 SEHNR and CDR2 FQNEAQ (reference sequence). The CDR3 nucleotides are TGTGCCAGCAGCTCTTTGGGAAACTATGGCTACACCTTC. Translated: CASSSLGNYGYTF.

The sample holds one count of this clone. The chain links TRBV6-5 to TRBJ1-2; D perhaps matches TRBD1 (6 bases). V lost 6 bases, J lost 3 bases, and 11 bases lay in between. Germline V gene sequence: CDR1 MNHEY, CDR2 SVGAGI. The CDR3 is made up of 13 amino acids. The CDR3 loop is CASREQGDYGYTF. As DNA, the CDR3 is TGTGCCAGCAGAGAACAGGGTGACTATGGCTACACCTTC.

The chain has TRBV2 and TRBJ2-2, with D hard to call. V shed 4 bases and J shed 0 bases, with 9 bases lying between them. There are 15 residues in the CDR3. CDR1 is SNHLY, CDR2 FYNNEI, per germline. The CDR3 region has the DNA TGTGCCAGCAGTGGCAGGACCCCGAACACCGGGGAGCTGTTTTTT. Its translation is CASSGRTPNTGELFF.

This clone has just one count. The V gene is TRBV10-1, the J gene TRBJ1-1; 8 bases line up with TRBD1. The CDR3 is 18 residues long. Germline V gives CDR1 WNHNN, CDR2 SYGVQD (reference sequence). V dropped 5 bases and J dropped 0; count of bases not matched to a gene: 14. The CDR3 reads CASSTQQHRGQVNTEAFF. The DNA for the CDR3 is TGCGCCAGCAGTACACAACAACATCGGGGACAGGTGAACACTGAAGCTTTCTTT.

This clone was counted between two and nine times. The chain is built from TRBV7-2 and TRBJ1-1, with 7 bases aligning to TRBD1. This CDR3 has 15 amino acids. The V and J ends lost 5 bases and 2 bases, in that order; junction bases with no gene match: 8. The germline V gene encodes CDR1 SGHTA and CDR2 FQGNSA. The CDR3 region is CASSPGYRGNTEAFF. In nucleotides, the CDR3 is TGTGCCAGCAGCCCCGGTTACAGGGGAAACACTGAAGCTTTCTTT.

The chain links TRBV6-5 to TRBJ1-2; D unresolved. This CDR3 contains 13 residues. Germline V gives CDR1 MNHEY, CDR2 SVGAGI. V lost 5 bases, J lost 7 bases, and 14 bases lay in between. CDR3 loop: CASSELSGFGYTF. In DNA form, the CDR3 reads TGTGCCAGCAGTGAACTCTCGGGGTTTGGCTACACCTTC.

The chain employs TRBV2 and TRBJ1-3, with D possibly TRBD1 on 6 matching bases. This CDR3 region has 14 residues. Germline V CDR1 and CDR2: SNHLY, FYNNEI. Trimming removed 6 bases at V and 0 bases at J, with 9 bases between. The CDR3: CASRGTSSGNTIYF. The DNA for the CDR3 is TGTGCCAGCAGAGGGACAAGCTCTGGAAACACCATATATTTT.

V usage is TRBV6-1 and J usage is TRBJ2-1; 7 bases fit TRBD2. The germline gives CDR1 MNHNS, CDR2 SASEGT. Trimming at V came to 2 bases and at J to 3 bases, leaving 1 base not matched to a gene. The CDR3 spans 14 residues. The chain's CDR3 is CASSEWTSYNEQFF. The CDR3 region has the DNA TGTGCCAGCAGTGAATGGACTAGCTACAATGAGCAGTTCTTC.

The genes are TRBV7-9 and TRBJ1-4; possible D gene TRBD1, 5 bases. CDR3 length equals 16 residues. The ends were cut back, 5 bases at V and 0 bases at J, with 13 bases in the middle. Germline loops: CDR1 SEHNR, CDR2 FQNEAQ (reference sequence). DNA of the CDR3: TGTGCCAGCAGCCCAGATGGGACGGCAACTAATGAAAAACTGTTTTTT. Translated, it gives CASSPDGTATNEKLFF.

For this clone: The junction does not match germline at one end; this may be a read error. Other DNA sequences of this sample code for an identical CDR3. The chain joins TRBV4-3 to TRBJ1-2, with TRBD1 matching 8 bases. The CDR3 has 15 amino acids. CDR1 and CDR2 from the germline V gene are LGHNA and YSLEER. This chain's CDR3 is CASSHDRTGQYGYTF. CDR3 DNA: TGCGCGAGCAGCCATGATAGGACAGGGCAATATGGCTACACCTTC.

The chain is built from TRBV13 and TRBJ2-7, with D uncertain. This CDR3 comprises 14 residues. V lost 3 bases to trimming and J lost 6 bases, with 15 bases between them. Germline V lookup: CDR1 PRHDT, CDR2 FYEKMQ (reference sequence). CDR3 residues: CASSFDGSKSEQYF. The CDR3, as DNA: TGTGCCAGCAGCTTTGACGGTAGTAAGTCCGAGCAGTACTTC.

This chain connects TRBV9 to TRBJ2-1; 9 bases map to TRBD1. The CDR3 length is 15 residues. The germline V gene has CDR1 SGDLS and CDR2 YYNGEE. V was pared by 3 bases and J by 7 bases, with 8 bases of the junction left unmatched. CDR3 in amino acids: CASSASTGTGNEQFF. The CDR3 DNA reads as TGTGCCAGCAGCGCAAGCACCGGGACAGGGAATGAGCAGTTCTTC.

The CDR3 DNA is TGTGCCTGGAGTAGGGGGGAGGGGCCGAGAGAGACCCAGTACTTC. Translating gives CAWSRGEGPRETQYF. The chain carries TRBV30 and TRBJ2-5; a weak D match, TRBD2 (7 bases). This CDR3 contains 15 residues. Germline V gene sequence: CDR1 GTSNPN, CDR2 SVGIG (reference sequence). V was pared by 2 bases and J by 4 bases, with 17 bases between.

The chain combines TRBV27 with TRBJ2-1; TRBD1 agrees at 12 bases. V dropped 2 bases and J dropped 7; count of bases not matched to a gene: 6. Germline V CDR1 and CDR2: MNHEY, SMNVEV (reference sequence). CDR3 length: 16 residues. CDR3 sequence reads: CASSLAGTGGPNEQFF. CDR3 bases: TGTGCCAGCAGTTTAGCCGGGACAGGGGGCCCGAATGAGCAGTTCTTC.

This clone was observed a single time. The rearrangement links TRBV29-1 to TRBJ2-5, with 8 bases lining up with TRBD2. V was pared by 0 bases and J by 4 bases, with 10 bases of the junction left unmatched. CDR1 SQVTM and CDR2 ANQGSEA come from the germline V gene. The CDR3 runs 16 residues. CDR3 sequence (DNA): TGCAGCGTTGAAGATGCTAGCGGGTGGTCGGGAGAGACCCAGTACTTC. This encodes CSVEDASGWSGETQYF.

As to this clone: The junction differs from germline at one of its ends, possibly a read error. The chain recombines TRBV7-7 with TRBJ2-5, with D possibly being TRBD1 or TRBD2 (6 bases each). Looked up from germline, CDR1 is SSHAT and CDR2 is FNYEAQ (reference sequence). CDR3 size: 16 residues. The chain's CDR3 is CASSLTPGAPQETQYF. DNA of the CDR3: TGTGCTAGCAGCTTAACTCCGGGGGCACCCCAAGAGACCCAGTACTTC.